The 3 T cell receptor beta chains reported below all come from one sample, sequenced in a study of cytomegalovirus exposure and HLA in healthy donors. PCR employed 60 Vbeta and 13 Jbeta primers. Profiling relied on immunoSEQ multiplex PCR, and the TCRdb table lists in-frame clones only, not all of them. The profile shows about 190,000 clones, 81% of them singletons. The sequenced sample consisted of PBMCs. Receptors originate from a young man in good health and CMV-seronegative.

Of note for this clone: Germline and junction disagree at one end, which may indicate a read error. The chain has TRBV28 and TRBJ2-7; 7 bases agree with TRBD1. Per germline, CDR1 MDHEN and CDR2 SYDVKM. The CDR3 runs to 10 residues. The CDR3 region is CARPDRNLDF. As DNA, the CDR3 is TGTGCCAGGCCGGACAGGAACCTAGATTTC.

This sequence joins TRBV29-1 and TRBJ1-1; a possible D gene is TRBD1 (5 bases). Germline-derived CDR1 and CDR2 are SQVTM and ANQGSEA. The CDR3 has 14 residues. Trimming took 4 bases from V and 1 from J, leaving 13 bases between them. The CDR3 here is CSVGQGSENTEAFF. The CDR3 DNA reads TGCAGCGTTGGTCAGGGTTCGGAGAACACTGAAGCTTTCTTT.

The genes are TRBV30 and TRBJ2-7, with no clear D. CDR3 length equals 12 residues. Germline V lookup: CDR1 GTSNPN, CDR2 SVGIG (reference sequence). V was clipped by 1 base and J by 1 base, with 5 bases between them. Written as DNA, the CDR3 is TGTGCCTGGAGTGGGCAGTCCTACGAGCAGTACTTC. This encodes CAWSGQSYEQYF.